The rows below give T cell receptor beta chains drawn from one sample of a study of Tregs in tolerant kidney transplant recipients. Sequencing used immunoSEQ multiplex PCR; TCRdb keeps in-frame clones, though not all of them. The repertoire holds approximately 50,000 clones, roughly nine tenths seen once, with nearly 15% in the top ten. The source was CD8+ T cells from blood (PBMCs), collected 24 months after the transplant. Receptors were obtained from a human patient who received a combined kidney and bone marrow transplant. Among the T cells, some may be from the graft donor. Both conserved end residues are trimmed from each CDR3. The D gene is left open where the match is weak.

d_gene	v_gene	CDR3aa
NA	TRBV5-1	ASSLAGGQPQH
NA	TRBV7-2	ASTGTYEQY
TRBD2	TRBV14	ASSLWGLAGGHEQF
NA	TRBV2	AGSSGNNEQF
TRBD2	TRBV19	ASSIATSGRTQQF
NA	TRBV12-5	ASGQGGNTEAF
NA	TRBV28	ASSLLAFGRDDTMNTEAF
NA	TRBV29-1	SVPTGDGGYT
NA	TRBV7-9	ASSNARGLSSYNEQF
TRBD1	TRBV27	ASNQGTGTGTYNEQF
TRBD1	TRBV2	ASRSGQLAKNIQY
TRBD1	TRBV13	ASSPKTGEFGYGYT
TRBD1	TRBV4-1	ASSQRTGGPYEQY
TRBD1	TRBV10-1	ASSPTGGRTEAF
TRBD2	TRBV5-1	ASSPGGAGETQY
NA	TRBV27	ASSLPGGSYEQY
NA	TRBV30	AWSLAGEQF
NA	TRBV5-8	ASSLRVGAPGDQPQH
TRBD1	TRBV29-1	SVEDRKTGGSYEQY
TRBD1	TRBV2	ASSDGGTGDQPQH
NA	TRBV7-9	ASSLDLMGGLGNEQF
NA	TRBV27	ASSLSVSGANVLT
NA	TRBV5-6	ASSLVRDSGNTIY
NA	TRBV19	ASSDSSGANVLT
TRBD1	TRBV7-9	ASSRTTGRRTGGYT
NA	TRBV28	ASSFSRVLYEQY
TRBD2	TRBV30	AWIPGTTNTDTQY
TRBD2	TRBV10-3	AISEVSGGAYEQY
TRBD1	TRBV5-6	ASSFGTGAEKLF
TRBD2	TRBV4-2	ASSQERSGGRPDYTQY
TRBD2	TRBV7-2	ASSSYRGLGSYEQY
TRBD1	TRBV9	ASSATGVHEQY
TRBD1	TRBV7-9	ASSPRDRNTGELF
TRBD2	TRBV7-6	ASGASGEGTQY
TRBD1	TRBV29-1	SVGQGNHNEQF
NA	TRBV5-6	ASSATGTAYEQY
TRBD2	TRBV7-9	ASSLDWTSVETQY
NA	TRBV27	ATAYSGANVLT
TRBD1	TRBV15	ATSRAGTGSYGYT
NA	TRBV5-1	ASSLESVAGIYYGYT
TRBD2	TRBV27	ASFSSGSQLVGELF
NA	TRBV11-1	ASSSLVDTQY
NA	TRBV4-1	ASSQSSDNEQF
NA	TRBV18	ASSPLPGAYEQY
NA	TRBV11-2	ASSSGSPLH
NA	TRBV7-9	ASSLGSRGRPNTEAF
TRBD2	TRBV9	ASSLERGSSYNEQF
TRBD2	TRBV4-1	ASSQRGLAGGGELF
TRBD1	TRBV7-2	ASSPLLDRLNTEAF
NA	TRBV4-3	ASSHLMSPQLH
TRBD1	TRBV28	ASRYRGIGNTIY
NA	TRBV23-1	ASSQSPTPLNTEAF
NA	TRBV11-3	ASSPQANQPQH
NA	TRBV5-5	ASSQTRQSPYNEQF
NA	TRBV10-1	ASSEWDCRVTGELF